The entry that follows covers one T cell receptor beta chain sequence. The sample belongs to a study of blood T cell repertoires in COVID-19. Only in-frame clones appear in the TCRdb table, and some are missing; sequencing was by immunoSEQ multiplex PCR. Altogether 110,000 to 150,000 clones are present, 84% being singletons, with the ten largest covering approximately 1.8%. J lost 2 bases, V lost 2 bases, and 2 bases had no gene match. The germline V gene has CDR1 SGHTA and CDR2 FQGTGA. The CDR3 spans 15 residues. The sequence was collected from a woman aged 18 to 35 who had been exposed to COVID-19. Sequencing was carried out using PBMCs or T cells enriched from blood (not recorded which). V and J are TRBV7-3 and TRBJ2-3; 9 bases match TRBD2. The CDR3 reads CASSLAGGNTDTQYF. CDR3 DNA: TGTGCCAGCAGCTTAGCGGGAGGGAACACAGATACGCAGTATTTT.